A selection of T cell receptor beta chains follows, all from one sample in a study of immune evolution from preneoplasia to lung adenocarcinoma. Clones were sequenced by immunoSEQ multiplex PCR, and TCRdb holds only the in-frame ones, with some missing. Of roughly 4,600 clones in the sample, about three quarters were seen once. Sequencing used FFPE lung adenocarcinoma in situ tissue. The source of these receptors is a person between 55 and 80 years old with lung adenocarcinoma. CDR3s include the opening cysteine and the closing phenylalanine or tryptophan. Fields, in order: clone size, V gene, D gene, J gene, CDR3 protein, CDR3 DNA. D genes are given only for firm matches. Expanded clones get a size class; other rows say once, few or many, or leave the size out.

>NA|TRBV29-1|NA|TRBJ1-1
CSAMGTGTEAFF
TGCAGCGCAATGGGCACGGGCACTGAAGCTTTCTTT
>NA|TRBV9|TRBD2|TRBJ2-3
CASSVGDSGGAIDTQYF
TGTGCCAGCAGCGTTGGGGACAGCGGGGGGGCCATAGATACGCAGTATTTT
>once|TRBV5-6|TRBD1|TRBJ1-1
CASSRLIQGRTEAFF
TGTGCCAGCAGTCGCCTCATACAGGGGCGCACTGAAGCTTTCTTT
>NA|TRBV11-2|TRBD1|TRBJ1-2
CASSLEGQGLNGYTF
TGTGCCAGCAGCTTAGAAGGACAGGGGCTAAATGGCTACACCTTC
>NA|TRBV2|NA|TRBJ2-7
CASSERPGGYEQYF
TGTGCCAGCAGTGAAAGGCCAGGGGGGTACGAGCAGTACTTC
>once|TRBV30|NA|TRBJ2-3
CAWSAVDRTDTQYF
TGTGCCTGGAGTGCAGTAGACCGCACAGATACGCAGTATTTT
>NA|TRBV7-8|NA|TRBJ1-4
CASSLAGRYDEKLFF
TGTGCCAGCAGCTTAGCGGGCAGATACGATGAAAAACTGTTTTTT
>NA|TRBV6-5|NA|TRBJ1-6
CASWGKNSPLHF
TGTGCCAGCTGGGGGAAGAATTCACCCCTCCACTTT
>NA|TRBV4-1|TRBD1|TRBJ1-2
CASSQEGGQGSNYGYTF
TGCGCCAGCAGCCAAGAGGGGGGACAGGGATCTAACTATGGCTACACCTTC
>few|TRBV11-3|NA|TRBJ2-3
CASSARLGGGAATDTQYF
TGTGCCAGCAGCGCCCGTTTAGGAGGGGGGGCGGCGACAGATACGCAGTATTTT
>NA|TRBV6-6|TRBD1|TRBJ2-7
CASSYSGTGPLHEQYF
TGTGCCAGCAGTTACTCAGGGACAGGCCCTCTTCACGAGCAGTACTTC
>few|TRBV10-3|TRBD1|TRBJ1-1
CAISESVRDRGGTFF
TGTGCCATCAGTGAGTCAGTCCGGGACAGGGGTGGAACTTTCTTT
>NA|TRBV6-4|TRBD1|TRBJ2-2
CASSVQQGAGELFF
TGTGCCAGCAGTGTTCAACAGGGGGCCGGGGAGCTGTTTTTT
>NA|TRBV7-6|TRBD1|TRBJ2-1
CASSPRQGVHNEQFF
TGTGCCAGCAGCCCCCGACAGGGAGTCCACAATGAGCAGTTCTTC
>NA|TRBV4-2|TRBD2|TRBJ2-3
CASSQGAGLAARDTQYF
TGTGCCAGCAGCCAAGGGGCTGGGCTAGCGGCTAGAGATACGCAGTATTTT
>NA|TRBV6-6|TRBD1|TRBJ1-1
CASRHTGDTEAFF
TGTGCCAGCAGACACACAGGGGACACTGAAGCTTTCTTT
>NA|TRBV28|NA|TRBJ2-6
CASSLTSLGSGANVLTF
TGTGCCAGCAGTTTAACCTCGTTGGGCTCTGGGGCCAACGTCCTGACTTTC
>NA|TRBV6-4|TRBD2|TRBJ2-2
CASSDSGGATGELFF
TGTGCCAGCAGTGACTCGGGAGGGGCGACGGGGGAGCTGTTTTTT
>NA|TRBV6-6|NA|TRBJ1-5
CASSYSRDQPQHF
TGTGCCAGCAGTTACTCCAGGGATCAGCCCCAGCATTTT
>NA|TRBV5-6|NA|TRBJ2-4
CASSYYDRSENIQYF
TGTGCCAGCAGCTACTATGACAGATCTGAAAACATTCAGTACTTC
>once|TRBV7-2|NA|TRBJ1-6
CASSLVGGGIGSPLHF
TGTGCCAGCAGCTTAGTAGGAGGAGGAATCGGGTCACCCCTCCACTTT
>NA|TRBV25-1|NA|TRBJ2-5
CASGRQVDQETQYF
TGTGCCAGCGGTCGACAGGTCGATCAAGAGACCCAGTACTTC
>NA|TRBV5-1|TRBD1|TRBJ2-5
CASRTGQVHSQETQYF
TGCGCCAGCAGGACCGGACAGGTGCATTCCCAAGAGACCCAGTACTTC
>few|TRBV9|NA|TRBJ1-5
CASREEGGNQPQHF
TGTGCCAGCAGGGAGGAGGGCGGCAATCAGCCCCAGCATTTT
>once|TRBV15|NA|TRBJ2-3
CATSGGQLHSDTQYF
TGTGCCACCAGCGGCGGACAACTTCATTCCGATACGCAGTATTTT
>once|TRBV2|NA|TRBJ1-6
CASSGTADSPLHF
TGTGCCAGCAGTGGGACAGCGGATTCACCCCTCCACTTT
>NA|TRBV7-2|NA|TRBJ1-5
CASSLVGGANQPQHF
TGTGCCAGCAGCTTAGTCGGCGGAGCTAATCAGCCCCAGCATTTT